Reported below is one T cell receptor (beta chain). The data belong to a study of control samples from healthy donors and cancer patients. Method: immunoSEQ multiplex PCR; TCRdb's copy keeps in-frame clones and lacks some. The sample consists of 75,000 or so clones, more than 70% of them appearing once. CDR1 is MGHRA and CDR2 is YSYEKL in the germline V gene. The CDR3 is 13 amino acids. V was cut by 5 bases and J by 0 bases, with 6 bases left in between. The rearrangement links TRBV4-1 to TRBJ2-3; D is ambiguous. The source material was PBMCs. This TCR derives from a man in his fifties or sixties with colorectal cancer. CDR3 coding DNA: TGCGCCAGCAGCTCTACTAGCACAGATACGCAGTATTTT. Translation: CASSSTSTDTQYF.